The entry that follows covers one TCR beta chain sequence. Germline V gene data show CDR1 as PRHDT and CDR2 as FYEKMQ (reference sequence). V dropped 3 bases and J dropped 1 base, with 15 bases sitting between them. CDR3 length: 16 residues. The data were produced by immunoSEQ multiplex PCR, yet TCRdb's version contains in-frame clones alone and is incomplete. The repertoire includes approximately 40,000 clones, around 94% of them detected once, and around 4.2% sits in the top ten. The time point: new active TB diagnosis, blood taken before or within 7 days of starting treatment. The sample is drawn from a study of T cells in tuberculosis.

The sequences come from PBMCs, collected at tuberculosis diagnosis. The chain joins TRBV13 to TRBJ1-1; tentatively, D is TRBD1 (6 bases). The TCR was taken from an adult with tuberculosis. In nucleotides, the CDR3 is TGTGCCAGCAGCTTCACTCTAGGGGGACCGAACACTGAAGCTTTCTTT. Protein sequence: CASSFTLGGPNTEAFF.